This T cell receptor beta chain comes out of a study of cytomegalovirus exposure and HLA in healthy donors. The germline gives CDR1 SGHRS, CDR2 YFSETQ. The CDR3 consists of 13 residues. V was cut by 3 bases and J by 3 bases, with 9 bases left in between. Researchers ran the PCR with 60 Vbeta and 13 Jbeta primers. Clones were sequenced by immunoSEQ multiplex PCR, and TCRdb holds only the in-frame ones, with some missing. The table shows some 100,000 clones, with 70% to 80% occurring only once. The chain has TRBV5-1 and TRBJ1-1; perhaps TRBD1 as D (5 bases). The sequence came from a woman aged 40 to 55 in good health and CMV-seropositive. Input material: PBMCs. The CDR3 DNA sequence: TGCGCCAGCAGCTGGGGGGTGGACACTGAAGCTTTCTTT. Protein product: CASSWGVDTEAFF.